This T cell receptor beta chain derives from a study of T-cell memory formation after mild COVID-19. Study summary: For the most part, TCR clusters were specific to one donor.

Constant-segment primers served in 5'RACE that generated TCR alpha and TCR beta cDNA libraries bearing sample barcodes and UMIs. Each CDR3 protein gets one entry after TCRdb re-called the 5' RACE reads with MiXCR. The table shows some 120,000 distinct CDR3 sequences, with roughly 15% occurring only once. The V gene end was trimmed by 5 bases and the J gene end by 7 bases; junction bases not matched to a gene: 17. This CDR3 is 18 amino acids long. The germline gives CDR1 MRHNA, CDR2 SNTAGT. This clonotype has just a few counts. The TCR originated in an adult woman who had mild COVID-19 (a few samples of this study predate the infection). Cell type and time point are not known. V usage is TRBV6-4 and J usage is TRBJ2-1; 10 nucleotides align to TRBD2. The sample comprised PBMCs or a T cell subset sorted from them (not recorded which). The CDR3 protein is CASSTTELAGGSSNEQFF. The DNA of the CDR3 is TGTGCCAGCAGTACGACCGAATTAGCGGGAGGATCTTCGAATGAGCAGTTCTTC.